This T cell receptor (beta chain) stems from a study of shared clonotypes between healthy human individuals. As for the study in general: CD8 memory received one plate per donor, CD8 naive two, CD4 memory three and CD4 naive three. Study outcomes and limitations: Shared clonotypes: approximately 5.3% naive CD4, around 3.5% naive CD8, roughly 2.4% memory CD4, approximately 0.41% memory CD8. Relative to their counterparts shared across all four donors, non-shared clonotypes exhibited diminished generation probabilities. It was expected that sequencing depth would affect clonotype sharing among donors.

Clones were read by immunoSEQ multiplex PCR, and TCRdb kept only the in-frame ones, dropping some. The profile shows under 600,000 clones, more than 95% of them singletons. J lost 5 bases, V lost 4 bases, and 4 bases had no gene match. CDR1 SGHNT and CDR2 YYREEE come from the germline V gene (reference sequence). The CDR3 runs to 15 residues. A remark on this clone: Its antigen remains unidentified.

The TCR was taken from a woman aged 25 to 39 in good health. The sample taken for sequencing was naive CD4+ T cells sorted from blood. Subset given: CD45RA+ positively selected. The J gene is TRBJ2-1, the V gene TRBV5-4; 12 bases match TRBD2. Written as DNA, the CDR3 is TGTGCCAGCAGCGAAACTAGCGGGAGGAACAATGAGCAGTTCTTC. Residues: CASSETSGRNNEQFF.